One T cell receptor (beta chain) is described in this entry. The data were taken from a study of T-cell memory formation after mild COVID-19. Study information: Clusters of TCRs were largely donor specific.

V shed 0 bases, J shed 6 bases, and the junction held 3 bases outside the gene matches. The germline CDR1 and CDR2 sequences are MNHEY and SVGEGT. CDR3 length equals 15 residues. TCRdb used MiXCR to reprocess the 5' RACE reads, holding one entry per CDR3 protein. Of around 200,000 distinct CDR3 sequences listed, 25% to 35% were seen once; the top ten hold about 10%. The sequenced material came from PBMCs or a T cell subset sorted from them (not recorded which). The rearrangement joins TRBV6-2 or TRBV6-3 to TRBJ1-5, with TRBD1 matching over 9 bases. The sequence was obtained from an adult woman who had mild COVID-19 (a few samples of this study predate the infection). Cell type and time point are not known. In DNA form, the CDR3 reads TGTGCCAGCAGTTACTCCAGACAGGGGGGTCAGCCCCAGCATTTT. This gives the protein CASSYSRQGGQPQHF.